This T cell receptor (beta chain) was documented in a study of blood T cell repertoires in COVID-19. For the study at large: Samples came from the United States, Italy and Spain, spanning acute and convalescent COVID-19. Sources were T cells, B-cell-depleted T cells, or PBMCs; the material itself was cDNA or gDNA.

Looked up from germline, CDR1 is SGDLS and CDR2 is YYNGEE. CDR3 length: 16 residues. V lost 3 bases, J lost 0 bases, and 7 bases stayed unmatched. Seattle participants joined during active infection and were tracked over time. Under the authors' procedure: Amplified reference gene primers provided the basis for estimating nucleated cell counts. Only in-frame clones appear in the TCRdb table, and some are missing; sequencing was by immunoSEQ multiplex PCR. V and J calls plus clone size are reproduced from that table; the DNA served to infer D and trimming. The sample holds around 150,000 clones, less than 90% seen once.

This receptor was identified in a human donor with COVID-19, enrolled during active disease. The donor label of this sample is uncertain. The chain carries TRBV9 and TRBJ2-3, with 7 bases identical to TRBD1. The specimen sequenced was peripheral blood. CDR3 residues: CASSAHRDSSTDTQYF. DNA of the CDR3: TGTGCCAGCAGCGCGCACCGGGACAGTAGCACAGATACGCAGTATTTT.